Each of the 31 T cell receptor beta chains below was sequenced from the same sample in a study of blood T cells in healthy people across ages. PCR was performed a second time for roughly 6 to 12 cycles using a sample-barcoded 5' primer and a J-beta primer mix. TCRdb processed the 5' RACE reads anew with MiXCR; each CDR3 protein has one entry. This table has 700,000 to 950,000 distinct CDR3 sequences, around 40% appearing once. The sequencing sample was made of blood. The receptors were gathered from a woman aged 55-70 years in good health.

The chain uses TRBV7-8 and TRBJ2-6, with 7 bases identical to TRBD1. The CDR3 consists of 15 residues. Germline V gives CDR1 SGHVS, CDR2 FQNEAQ. V dropped 11 bases and J dropped 0; count of bases not matched to a gene: 7. CDR3: CAGGQDISGANVLTF. CDR3 sequence (DNA): TGTGCCGGAGGACAGGATATCTCTGGGGCCAACGTCCTGACTTTC.

This chain joins TRBV3-1 and TRBJ2-3; D perhaps matches TRBD2 (5 bases). Trimming shortened V by 0 bases and J by 4 bases, and 14 bases separated the two germline ends. The CDR3 is 16 residues long. Germline lookup yields CDR1 LGHDT and CDR2 YNNKEL (reference sequence). CDR3 DNA: TGTGCCAGCAGCCAAGAAGGCCTAGCCGTCGCAGATACGCAGTATTTT. It specifies CASSQEGLAVADTQYF.

The DNA of the CDR3 is TGTGCCAGCAGCTCATTGGGCCCAGGGAGAACATTCTCCTACGAGCAGTACTTC. Amino acid sequence: CASSSLGPGRTFSYEQYF. This rearrangement joins TRBV5-6 to TRBJ2-7, with D perhaps assigned TRBD1 or TRBD2 (5 bases each). Trimming took off 3 bases at V and 0 bases at J, with 22 bases between the two ends. Germline loops: CDR1 SGHDT, CDR2 YYEEEE. The CDR3 covers 18 residues.

This clonotype showed up just a few times. The chain links TRBV15 to TRBJ2-1; 10 nucleotides align to TRBD1. The CDR3 consists of 16 residues. V lost 1 base and J lost 4; bases outside the gene matches: 4. CDR1 and CDR2 (germline): LNHNV, YYDKDF (reference sequence). DNA of the CDR3: TGTGCCACCAGCAGAGCGACAGGGGGCAATTACAATGAGCAGTTCTTC. Encoded protein: CATSRATGGNYNEQFF.

The chain employs TRBV7-3 and TRBJ2-5; D is possibly TRBD1 (5 bases). The length of the CDR3 is 14 residues. Deletions cut 2 bases from V and 7 bases from J, with 14 bases between. The germline V gene has CDR1 SGHTA and CDR2 FQGTGA. This CDR3 reads CASSLLAGLGTQYF. The CDR3 DNA reads TGTGCCAGCAGCTTACTCGCAGGGTTAGGGACCCAGTACTTC.

The genes are TRBV30 and TRBJ2-7, with TRBD1 identical over 7 bases. V lost 5 bases to trimming and J lost 6 bases; unmatched junction nucleotides: 10. Germline CDR1 GTSNPN, CDR2 SVGIG (reference sequence). The length of the CDR3 is 13 residues. In DNA form, the CDR3 reads TGTGCCTGGGACAGGGATTCCGCCGGCGAGCAGTACTTC. It codes for CAWDRDSAGEQYF.

The chain is built from TRBV2 and TRBJ2-3; the D gene is possibly TRBD2 (7 bases). With 4 bases removed from V and 5 bases from J, the gap between germline ends came to 28 bases. The CDR3 extends over 19 amino acids. CDR1 and CDR2 from the germline V gene are SNHLY and FYNNEI. The CDR3 loop reads CASSGAPMTEGGGKDTQYF. The CDR3 nucleotides are TGTGCCAGCAGTGGAGCTCCGATGACGGAAGGGGGGGGGAAAGATACGCAGTATTTT. Looking up the rest from reference TRBV2 and TRBJ2-3 gives the full variable domain: EPEVTQTPSHQVTQMGQEVILRCVPISNHLYFYWYRQILGQKVEFLVSFYNNEISEKSEIFDDQFSVERPDGSNFTLKIRSTKLEDSAMYFCASSGAPMTEGGGKDTQYFGPGTRLTVL.

This clonotype has more than one count but fewer than ten. This rearrangement joins TRBV24-1 to TRBJ2-5; no clear D. CDR1 KGHDR and CDR2 SFDVKD come from the germline V gene. CDR3 size: 15 residues. V gave up 2 bases and J gave up 0 bases, with 9 bases separating them. CDR3 in amino acids: CATSDSTRYQETQYF. The CDR3 nucleotides are TGTGCCACCAGTGATTCAACACGGTACCAAGAGACCCAGTACTTC.

In its sample, this clonotype was seen a few times. The genes are TRBV24-1 and TRBJ2-3, with 13 bases lining up with TRBD2. The CDR3 totals 18 residues. Trimming took 3 bases from V and 4 from J; bases not matched to a gene: 9. Per the germline V gene, CDR1 is KGHDR and CDR2 is SFDVKD. CDR3 DNA: TGTGCCACCAGTGATCCCGGGACTAGCGGGAAATGGGCAGATACGCAGTATTTT. It is translated as CATSDPGTSGKWADTQYF.

V and J are TRBV5-1 and TRBJ2-7; D is unresolved. Between the trimmed V and J ends, which lost 6 bases and 1 base, there was a span of 11 bases. The CDR3 consists of 13 residues. The V gene's germline CDR1 is SGHRS and CDR2 YFSETQ. CDR3 nucleotide sequence: TGCGCCAGCACCACAGACCCATCCTACGAGCAGTACTTC. Translating gives CASTTDPSYEQYF.

V is TRBV12-5 and J is TRBJ2-7; no definite D call. The CDR3 consists of 14 residues. V gave up 7 bases and J gave up 1 base, with 14 bases separating them. Germline V gives CDR1 LGHNT, CDR2 FRNRAP. The CDR3 DNA is TGTGCTAGTGCCTCCGCGATGGGGTCCTACGAGCAGTACTTC. It is translated as CASASAMGSYEQYF.

V usage is TRBV7-9 and J usage is TRBJ1-3; weak D call: TRBD1 (5 bases). The CDR3 runs 17 residues. V was clipped by 2 bases and J by 3 bases, with 17 bases between them. The germline V gene encodes CDR1 SEHNR and CDR2 FQNEAQ (reference sequence). The CDR3 coding sequence is TGTGCCAGCAGCTTATCTGCCAGCGGGGGACTTGGAAACACCATATATTTT. Its protein is CASSLSASGGLGNTIYF.

This sequence joins TRBV29-1 and TRBJ2-5; possible D gene TRBD1, 6 bases. In germline, CDR1 is SQVTM, CDR2 ANQGSEA. V gave up 5 bases and J gave up 13 bases, with 20 bases separating them. This CDR3 spans 12 amino acids. The CDR3 bases are TGCAGCGTTCAGACAGGCGACGCGGGCTTGTACTTC. Translated: CSVQTGDAGLYF. Full variable domain (missing parts from reference TRBV29-1 and TRBJ2-5): SAVISQKPSRDICQRGTSLTIQCQVDSQVTMMFWYRQQPGQSLTLIATANQGSEATYESGFVIDKFPISRPNLTFSTLTVSNMSPEDSSIYLCSVQTGDAGLYFGPGTRLLVL.

The chain recombines TRBV29-1 with TRBJ1-2; D is unclear. V lost 5 bases, J lost 4 bases, and 14 bases lay in between. The germline V gene has CDR1 SQVTM and CDR2 ANQGSEA. The CDR3 runs 13 residues. CDR3 region: CSVLLPAGYGYTF. CDR3 DNA: TGCAGCGTTTTATTACCAGCGGGCTATGGCTACACCTTC. Full variable domain (rest looked up from reference TRBV29-1 and TRBJ1-2): SAVISQKPSRDICQRGTSLTIQCQVDSQVTMMFWYRQQPGQSLTLIATANQGSEATYESGFVIDKFPISRPNLTFSTLTVSNMSPEDSSIYLCSVLLPAGYGYTFGSGTRLTVV.

This chain links TRBV28 with TRBJ1-4, with D perhaps matching TRBD1 (6 bases). The CDR3 is made up of 16 amino acids. V gave up 6 bases and J gave up 7 bases, with 21 bases separating them. Germline-derived CDR1 and CDR2 are MDHEN and SYDVKM. In DNA, the CDR3 is TGTGCCAGCAGGGAGAACAGGGTAGGAGGCACTGAAAAACTGTTTTTT. Translating it yields CASRENRVGGTEKLFF. Using reference TRBV28 and TRBJ1-4 for the parts outside the CDR3, the full variable domain is DVKVTQSSRYLVKRTGEKVFLECVQDMDHENMFWYRQDPGLGLRLIYFSYDVKMKEKGDIPEGYSVSREKKERFSLILESASTNQTSMYLCASRENRVGGTEKLFFGSGTQLSVL.

V usage is TRBV27 and J usage is TRBJ1-2; D possibly corresponds to TRBD1 (5 bases). Trimming removed 5 bases at V and 4 bases at J, with 14 bases between. CDR3 size: 14 residues. CDR1 is MNHEY, CDR2 SMNVEV, per germline (reference sequence). CDR3 region: CASSIRVSGYGYTF. For the CDR3, the DNA is TGTGCCAGCAGTATCAGGGTTTCTGGCTATGGCTACACCTTC.

The chain employs TRBV28 and TRBJ1-2; 9 bases are shared with TRBD1. The germline CDR1 and CDR2 sequences are MDHEN and SYDVKM. This CDR3 spans 16 amino acids. V lost 2 bases, J lost 8 bases, and 12 bases stayed unmatched. For the CDR3, the DNA is TGTGCCAGCAGTTTACAAGCTCCACAGGGGGCGGCGGGCTACACCTTC. Translation gives CASSLQAPQGAAGYTF.

The CDR3 DNA follows: TGTGCCAGCAGCTTAGCTAACGGGAGGAACAATGAGCAGTTCTTC. Encoded protein: CASSLANGRNNEQFF. The chain uses TRBV7-6 and TRBJ2-1, with TRBD2 identical over 7 bases. The V segment lost 0 bases and the J segment 5 bases; nucleotides outside the gene matches: 4. This CDR3 region has 15 residues. Germline V gene sequence: CDR1 SGHVS, CDR2 FNYEAQ.

The chain carries TRBV4-2 and TRBJ2-3, with TRBD2 identical over 8 bases. The CDR3 extends over 17 amino acids. V was pared by 0 bases and J by 3 bases, with 8 bases of the junction left unmatched. CDR1 is LGHNA, CDR2 YNFKEQ, per germline. The CDR3 is CASSQDRSGGRTDTQYF. The CDR3 DNA reads TGTGCCAGCAGCCAAGATCGGTCGGGAGGGCGAACAGATACGCAGTATTTT.

This clonotype occurred many times. The CDR3 region is CASTGQGASQPQHF. CDR3 nucleotide sequence: TGTGCCAGCACCGGACAGGGGGCATCACAGCCCCAGCATTTT. The V call is TRBV12-3 or TRBV12-4, the J call TRBJ1-5; 11 nucleotides line up with TRBD1. Losses at the gene ends were 7 bases for V and 7 bases for J; bases not matched to a gene: 6. The CDR3 is 14 amino acids.

This clonotype was picked up a small number of times. The V call is TRBV10-2, the J call TRBJ2-3, with a weak D call TRBD2 (7 bases). Germline assignment: CDR1 WSHSY and CDR2 SAAADI. The CDR3 contains 16 residues. Trimming took off 0 bases at V and 3 bases at J, with 13 bases between the two ends. The CDR3 loop is CASSESRGGLTDTQYF. The CDR3 nucleotides read TGCGCCAGCAGTGAGTCGAGGGGGGGGCTTACAGATACGCAGTATTTT.

The chain carries TRBV7-2 and TRBJ2-1; D gene uncertain. Per the germline V gene, CDR1 is SGHTA and CDR2 is FQGNSA. Trimming left V 2 bases short and J 4 bases short, with 9 bases between. This CDR3 is built from 14 residues. This CDR3 reads CASSLQIEYNEQFF. The CDR3 nucleotides read TGTGCCAGCAGCTTACAAATCGAATACAATGAGCAGTTCTTC.

This clonotype was seen many times. The chain joins TRBV7-2 to TRBJ2-5; tentatively, D is TRBD1 or TRBD2 (7 bases each). This CDR3 contains 15 residues. Trimming took 4 bases from V and 5 from J, leaving 17 bases between them. Germline V gives CDR1 SGHTA, CDR2 FQGNSA. DNA of the CDR3: TGTGCCAGCAGCTCCCAGGGAGGGGGCCTCGAGACCCAGTACTTC. Translated: CASSSQGGGLETQYF.

The rearrangement uses TRBV5-1 and TRBJ2-2; D perhaps matches TRBD1 (6 bases). The CDR3 contains 18 residues. The germline CDR1 and CDR2 sequences are SGHRS and YFSETQ. Trimming stripped 0 bases from V and 0 bases from J, with 15 bases between. The CDR3 protein is CASSLEVRTVANTGELFF. The DNA for the CDR3 is TGCGCCAGCAGCTTGGAAGTTCGGACAGTCGCGAACACCGGGGAGCTGTTTTTT. The entire variable domain, with the rest obtained from reference TRBV5-1 and TRBJ2-2, is as follows: KAGVTQTPRYLIKTRGQQVTLSCSPISGHRSVSWYQQTPGQGLQFLFEYFSETQRNKGNFPGRFSGRQFSNSRSEMNVSTLELGDSALYLCASSLEVRTVANTGELFFGEGSRLTVL.

The chain joins TRBV3-1 to TRBJ2-3, with 7 bases aligning to TRBD2. Germline CDR1 LGHDT, CDR2 YNNKEL (reference sequence). There are 15 residues in the CDR3. The ends lost 3 bases at V and 9 bases at J; junction bases unmatched: 12. The CDR3 sequence: CASSQRTGSGGTQYF. The CDR3 DNA follows: TGTGCCAGCAGCCAGAGGACTGGGTCGGGGGGAACGCAGTATTTT.

This clonotype was found a few times. As DNA, the CDR3 is TGTGCCAGCAGTCCGGGGGACAGGGGAGACAATGAGCAGTACTTC. Translating it yields CASSPGDRGDNEQYF. The J gene is TRBJ2-1, the V gene TRBV12-3 or TRBV12-4, with 10 bases lining up with TRBD1. The DNA end lines up better with TRBJ2-7; the J call may be wrong. The CDR3 has 15 residues.

The sample holds a few counts of this clonotype. The V gene is TRBV11-2, the J gene TRBJ2-7; possible D gene TRBD2, 7 bases. V was clipped by 5 bases and J by 7 bases, with 21 bases between them. The length of the CDR3 is 15 residues. Per the germline V gene, CDR1 is SGHAT and CDR2 is FQNNGV. The CDR3 loop reads CASSKGGTNYNEQYF. The CDR3 bases are TGTGCCAGCAGCAAGGGGGGGACAAACTACAATGAGCAGTACTTC.

The chain uses TRBV20-1 and TRBJ2-1; a weak D match, TRBD1 (5 bases). Germline CDR1 reads DFQATT; CDR2 reads SNEGSKA (reference sequence). V lost 6 bases, J lost 5 bases, and 20 bases lay in between. The CDR3 is 15 residues long. CDR3 DNA: TGCAGTGCCCCGCGAAGGGGTGGGTTTAACAATGAGCAGTTCTTC. The encoded protein is CSAPRRGGFNNEQFF.

This clonotype was recorded a few times. V is TRBV20-1 and J is TRBJ2-7; D is tentatively TRBD1 or TRBD2 (5 bases each). Between the trimmed V and J ends, which lost 7 bases and 1 base, there was a span of 17 bases. The CDR3 loop spans 14 amino acids. The germline CDR1 and CDR2 sequences are DFQATT and SNEGSKA (reference sequence). The CDR3 sequence is CSEVRGVGSYEQYF. The CDR3 DNA sequence: TGCAGTGAGGTGAGGGGAGTCGGTTCCTACGAGCAGTACTTC.

The CDR3 loop reads CSVEASGSPYNEQYF. Here the CDR3 DNA reads TGCAGCGTTGAAGCTAGCGGGAGCCCCTACAATGAGCAGTACTTC. The J gene is TRBJ2-7, the V gene TRBV29-1; TRBD2 aligns across 10 bases. This CDR3 region has 15 residues. Germline V gene sequence: CDR1 SQVTM, CDR2 ANQGSEA. Germline trimming cut 1 base from V and 7 bases from J; bases unmatched to any gene: 10.

As for this clonotype: A read error may be the cause here, since a much bigger clone is one base away. V and J are TRBV7-2 and TRBJ2-3; TRBD2 matches 9 bases. The germline V gene has CDR1 SGHTA and CDR2 FQGNSA. V trimming: 3 bases; J trimming: 6 bases; junction bases outside the gene matches: 13. This CDR3 comprises 17 residues. As DNA, the CDR3 is TGTGCCAGCAGCTTCACGGACGGCGGGAGGGTCTTCGATACGCAGTATTTT. Protein sequence: CASSFTDGGRVFDTQYF.